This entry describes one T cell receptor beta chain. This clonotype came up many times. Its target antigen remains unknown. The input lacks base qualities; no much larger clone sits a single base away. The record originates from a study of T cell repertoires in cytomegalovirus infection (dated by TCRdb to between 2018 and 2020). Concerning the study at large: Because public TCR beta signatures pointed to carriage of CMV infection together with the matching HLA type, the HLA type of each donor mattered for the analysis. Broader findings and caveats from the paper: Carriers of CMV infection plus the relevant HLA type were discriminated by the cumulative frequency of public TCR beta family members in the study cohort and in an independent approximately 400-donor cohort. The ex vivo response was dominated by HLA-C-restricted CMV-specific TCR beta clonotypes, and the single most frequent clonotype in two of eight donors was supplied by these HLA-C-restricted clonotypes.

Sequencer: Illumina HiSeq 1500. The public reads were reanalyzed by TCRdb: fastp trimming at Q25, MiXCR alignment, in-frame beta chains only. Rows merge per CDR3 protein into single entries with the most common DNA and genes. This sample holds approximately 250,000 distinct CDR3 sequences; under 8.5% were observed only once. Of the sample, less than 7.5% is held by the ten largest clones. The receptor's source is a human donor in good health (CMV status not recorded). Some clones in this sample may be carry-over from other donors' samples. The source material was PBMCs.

In nucleotides, the sequence is TGTGCCAGCAGTTTATCGAAGGTGGGGGGCAACACTGAAGCTTTCTTT. Its protein is CASSLSKVGGNTEAFF. The V gene is TRBV27 and the J gene is TRBJ1-1, with a tentative D gene TRBD1 over 6 matching bases. V is reduced by 0 bases and J by 2 bases, leaving a spacing of 13 bases between them. CDR1 and CDR2 (MNHEY, SMNVEV) derive from the germline V gene (reference sequence). CDR3 length: 16 amino acids, cysteine to phenylalanine. Only the CDR3 region is kept as DNA, spanning 48 bases read in frame from base 1.